This T cell receptor (beta chain) was sequenced in a study of vaccination and CD4 T cells after COVID-19. For the study at large: Control cultures used a CEFX viral epitope pool, an HIV-1 Nef peptide pool, or no peptide.

This clonotype was counted once. The antigen is undetermined. Findings and caveats of the study: Convalescent patients showed a median roughly 90% of reactive clones that were seen only post-vaccination.

Germline CDR1 is LNHDA and CDR2 is SQIVND (reference sequence). V was trimmed by 9 bases and J by 10 bases, leaving 13 bases between them. This CDR3 region has 11 residues. The treatment is: approximately 11-day PBMC culture with coronavirus spike peptide pools or control peptides (ViraFEST assay). Before TCRs were sequenced, ViraFEST expanded antigen-specific T cells with peptide pools. IL-2 at roughly 9.2 IU/ml and peptide pools at approximately 10 ug/ml were added to PBMCs cultured at about 2 million per well. The Oncomine TCR Beta short-read assay was applied to DNA of cultured CD4+ T cells. TCRdb reprocessed the PCR reads with MiXCR, giving one entry per CDR3 protein. The sample contains 20,000 to 25,000 distinct CDR3 sequences, about 42% of which appear only once.

The clonotype originates from a human donor who received a COVID-19 vaccine. The material sequenced was CD4+ T cells from blood, cultured in vitro, taken before SARS-CoV-2 vaccination. This sequence joins TRBV19 and TRBJ2-1; TRBD2 might be the D (5 bases). In DNA form, the CDR3 reads TGTGCCAGCACTACTAGTGGCGAGCAGTTCTTC. It yields the protein CASTTSGEQFF. The whole variable domain, remainder taken from reference TRBV19 and TRBJ2-1, is DGGITQSPKYLFRKEGQNVTLSCEQNLNHDAMYWYRQDPGQGLRLIYYSQIVNDFQKGDIAEGYSVSREKKESFPLTVTSAQKNPTAFYLCASTTSGEQFFGPGTRLTVL.